Listed below are T cell receptor beta chains from one sample, sequenced in a study of T-cell reconstitution after alpha-beta-depleted transplantation in children. Using its own MiXCR run on the PCR reads, TCRdb lists one record per CDR3 protein. The sample holds around 370,000 distinct CDR3 sequences, under 13% seen once. The sample here was PBMCs from the stem cell graft donor, taken from the stem cell graft. The receptors come from a human donor who donated a stem cell graft to a child with acute lymphoblastic leukemia. The CDR3 runs from the conserved cysteine through the conserved F or W. Fields, in order: D gene, clone size, J gene, V gene, CDR3 DNA, CDR3 protein. The D gene is left open where the match is weak. Clone sizes are given selectively: once, few, many, or a class where the clone is expanded.

.,.,TRBJ2-1,TRBV5-6,TGTGCCAGCAGCCGCCTGGGGGGCGCAGACAATGAGCAGTTCTTC,CASSRLGGADNEQFF
TRBD1,many,TRBJ1-5,TRBV12-3/TRBV12-4,TGTGCCAGCAGCTACAGGGGTAGGAATCAGCCCCAGCATTTT,CASSYRGRNQPQHF
.,.,TRBJ1-1,TRBV7-7,TGTGCTAGCACCCTTACCCTTGGGGGAGAAGCTTTCTTT,CASTLTLGGEAFF
TRBD2,.,TRBJ2-7,TRBV20-1,TGCAGTGCTAGCTCTGGTAGCGGGGCCTACGAGCAGTACTTC,CSASSGSGAYEQYF
.,many,TRBJ2-7,TRBV7-8,TGTGCCAGCAGCTTAGAGCTAGGGGGGAGAGTGCAGTACTTC,CASSLELGGRVQYF
TRBD2,.,TRBJ2-2,TRBV7-6,TGTGCCAGCAGCTTATCTACTAGCGGGATCACCGGGGAGCTGTTTTTT,CASSLSTSGITGELFF
.,many,TRBJ2-1,TRBV10-3,TGTGCCTGTGGACAAGTCAATGAGCAGTTCTTC,CACGQVNEQFF
.,few,TRBJ2-4,TRBV3-1,TGTGCCAGCAGCCAAGTTCCAGGGTCGGCAGCCAAAAACATTCAGTACTTC,CASSQVPGSAAKNIQYF
.,few,TRBJ2-7,TRBV6-2/TRBV6-3,TGTGCCAGCAATAGCCCCGGACAATCCTACGAGCAGTACTTC,CASNSPGQSYEQYF
.,.,TRBJ2-3,TRBV9,TGTGCCAGCAGCCCCTCCCGTGGGGGGCGCCCCGGCACAGATACGCAGTATTTT,CASSPSRGGRPGTDTQYF
TRBD2,few,TRBJ2-7,TRBV5-6,TGTGCCAGCAGCTTGTCGGGGATAGCGGGAGGGCCTTTCGAATATTCGGAGCAGTACTTC,CASSLSGIAGGPFEYSEQYF
TRBD2,once,TRBJ2-5,TRBV7-9,TGTGCCAGCAGCCTCCGGGAGGGCCAACGGGAGACCCAGTACTTC,CASSLREGQRETQYF
TRBD1,many,TRBJ2-7,TRBV4-2,TGTGCCAGCAGCCAAGCCGGGGACAGGGGGACCTACGAGCAGTACTTC,CASSQAGDRGTYEQYF
.,.,TRBJ2-3,TRBV10-1,TGCGCCAGCAGTGAGCGGGCAGCATACACAGATACGCAGTATTTT,CASSERAAYTDTQYF
TRBD1,few,TRBJ1-2,TRBV20-1,TGCAGTAGGGGACCGGGACAGGGGGCGTTTGAGGCTGGCTACACCTTC,CSRGPGQGAFEAGYTF
TRBD2,few,TRBJ2-1,TRBV10-3,TGTGCCATCAGTGACCCGAATAGTAGCGGGAGGGAGTTGGTTCATGAGCAGTTCTTC,CAISDPNSSGRELVHEQFF
.,many,TRBJ1-2,TRBV9,TGTGCCAGCAGCCCCCCAAGCGCCTATGGCTACACCTTC,CASSPPSAYGYTF
TRBD2,.,TRBJ2-1,TRBV5-6,TGTGCCAGCAGCTTGGCCACTAGCGGGATGTACAATGAGCAGTTCTTC,CASSLATSGMYNEQFF
TRBD2,few,TRBJ2-2,TRBV11-2,TGTGCCAGCAGCTTAGAGGCGGCTAGCGGAAACCTCAACACCGGGGAGCTGTTTTTT,CASSLEAASGNLNTGELFF
.,many,TRBJ2-3,TRBV7-6,TGTGCCAGCAGCTTATGGGGGGGCACAGATACGCAGTATTTT,CASSLWGGTDTQYF
TRBD1,.,TRBJ2-2,TRBV6-1,TGTGCCAGCGAACCGGGACAGGGGCCCGGGGAGCTGTTTTTT,CASEPGQGPGELFF
.,few,TRBJ2-7,TRBV11-3,TGTGCCAGCAGCTTTGGACAGACTAAGCCCCCTTCCTACGAGCAGTACTTC,CASSFGQTKPPSYEQYF
TRBD1,few,TRBJ1-2,TRBV7-9,TGTGCCAGCAGCATCGGACAGGGGAGTGGTGGCTACACCTTC,CASSIGQGSGGYTF
.,.,TRBJ1-5,TRBV7-9,TGTGCCAGCACCCAGACCGAAAGTCAGCCCCAGCATTTT,CASTQTESQPQHF
TRBD2,few,TRBJ2-1,TRBV29-1,TGCAGCCTCAAAAGCGGGACGTTTTTGAATGAGCAGTTCTTC,CSLKSGTFLNEQFF
TRBD2,.,TRBJ2-1,TRBV14,TGTGCCAGCAGCCAAGATCTACCCCTAGCGGGAGGAAGAAATGAGCAGTTCTTC,CASSQDLPLAGGRNEQFF
TRBD2,many,TRBJ2-3,TRBV20-1,TGCAGTGCTAGAAGAGCGGGGCGCACAGATACGCAGTATTTT,CSARRAGRTDTQYF
TRBD1,.,TRBJ2-1,TRBV6-5,TGTGCCAGCAGTTACTACGGACAGGGGGAGTTCTTC,CASSYYGQGEFF
.,few,TRBJ2-2,TRBV3-1,TGTGCCAGCAGCCAAGAGTCTAAATCGTCTGGGGAGCTGTTTTTT,CASSQESKSSGELFF
.,few,TRBJ1-1,TRBV29-1,TGCAGCGTCCCAGACCCAGTCGGCACTGAAGCTTTCTTT,CSVPDPVGTEAFF
.,.,TRBJ1-1,TRBV5-1,TGCGCCAGCAGTAGGGGGGAAGTAGTGAACACTGAAGCTTTCTTT,CASSRGEVVNTEAFF
.,.,TRBJ2-7,TRBV15,TGTGCCACCAGCAGAGTTCGAGGGACTCACTACGAGCAGTACTTC,CATSRVRGTHYEQYF
.,few,TRBJ1-1,TRBV20-1,TGCAGTGCTAGTTTAGGGAGGGAGAACACTGAAGCTTTCTTT,CSASLGRENTEAFF